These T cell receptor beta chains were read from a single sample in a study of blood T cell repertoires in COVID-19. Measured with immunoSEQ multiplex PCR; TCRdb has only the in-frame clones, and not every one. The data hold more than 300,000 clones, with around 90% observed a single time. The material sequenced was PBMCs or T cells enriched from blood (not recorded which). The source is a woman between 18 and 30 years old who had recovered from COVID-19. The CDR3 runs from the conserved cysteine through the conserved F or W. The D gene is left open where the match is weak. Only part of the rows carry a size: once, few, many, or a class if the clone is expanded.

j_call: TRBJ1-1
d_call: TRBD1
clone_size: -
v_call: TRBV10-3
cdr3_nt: TGTGCCATCAGTGGTCGTATAGCAGGGGGCGGTTCTGAAGCTTTCTTT
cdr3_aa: CAISGRIAGGGSEAFF

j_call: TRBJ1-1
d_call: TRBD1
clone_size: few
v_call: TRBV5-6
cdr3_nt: TGTGCCAGCAGCGACCTTGGGACAGGGGGCAACACTGAAGCTTTCTTT
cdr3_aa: CASSDLGTGGNTEAFF

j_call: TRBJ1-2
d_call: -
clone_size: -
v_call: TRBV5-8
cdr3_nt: TGTGCCAGCAGCTTGGAGGAGGGCCCTAACTATGGCTACACCTTC
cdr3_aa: CASSLEEGPNYGYTF

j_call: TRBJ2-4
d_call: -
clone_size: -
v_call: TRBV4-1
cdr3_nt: TGCGCCAGCAGCCAAGAGATGGCAGGCTCCTCGGACATTCAGTACTTC
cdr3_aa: CASSQEMAGSSDIQYF

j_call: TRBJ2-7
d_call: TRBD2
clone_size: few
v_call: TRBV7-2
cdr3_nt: TGTGCCAGCAGCCCCTTTACGGGGGGAATCTCCTACGAGCAGTACTTC
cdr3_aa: CASSPFTGGISYEQYF

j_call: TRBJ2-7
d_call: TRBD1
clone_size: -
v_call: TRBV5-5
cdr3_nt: TGTGCCAGCAGCCTACGGGCGACAGGGACCTACGAGCAGTACTTC
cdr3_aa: CASSLRATGTYEQYF

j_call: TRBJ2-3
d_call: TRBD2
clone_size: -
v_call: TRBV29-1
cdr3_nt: TGCAGCGTTGAAGAAACTAGCGGGGGGGGTACGCAGTATTTT
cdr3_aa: CSVEETSGGGTQYF

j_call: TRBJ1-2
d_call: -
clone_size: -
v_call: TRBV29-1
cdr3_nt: TGCAGCGTTCAGTCAGGCCTCGACGATGGCTACACCTTC
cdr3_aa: CSVQSGLDDGYTF

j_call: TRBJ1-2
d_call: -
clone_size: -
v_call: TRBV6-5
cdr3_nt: TGTGCCAGCATCCCACTTGAAGGGGTTCACTATGGCTACACCTTC
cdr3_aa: CASIPLEGVHYGYTF

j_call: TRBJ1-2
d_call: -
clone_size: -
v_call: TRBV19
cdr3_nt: TGTGCCAGTAGACTAACTAAAGAGGGCTACACCTTC
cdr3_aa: CASRLTKEGYTF

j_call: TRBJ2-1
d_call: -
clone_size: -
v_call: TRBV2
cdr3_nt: TGTGCCAGCAGTGAGGACATCAATGAGCAGTTCTTC
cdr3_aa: CASSEDINEQFF

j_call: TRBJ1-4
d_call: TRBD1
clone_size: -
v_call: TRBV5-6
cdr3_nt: TGTGCCAGCAGCCCTGGACAGGGCAATGAAAAACTGTTTTTT
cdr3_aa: CASSPGQGNEKLFF

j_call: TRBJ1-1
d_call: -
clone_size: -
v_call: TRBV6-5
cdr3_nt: TGTGCCAGCAGTTACTCTAGCGCTAGTGAAGCTTTCTTT
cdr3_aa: CASSYSSASEAFF

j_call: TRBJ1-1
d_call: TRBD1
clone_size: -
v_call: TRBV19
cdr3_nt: TGTGCCAGTAGTATTTTGACAGGGGCCACTGAAGCTTTCTTT
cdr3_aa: CASSILTGATEAFF

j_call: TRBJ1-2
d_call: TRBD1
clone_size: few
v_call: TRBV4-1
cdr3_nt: TGCGCCAGCAGCCGTGGAGGGACAGGGGGCATCTATGGCTACACCTTC
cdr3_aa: CASSRGGTGGIYGYTF

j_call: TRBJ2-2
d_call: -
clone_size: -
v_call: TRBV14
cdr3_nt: TGTGCCAGCAGCCAAGCCATTGGAGAGAACACCGGGGAGCTGTTTTTT
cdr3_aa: CASSQAIGENTGELFF

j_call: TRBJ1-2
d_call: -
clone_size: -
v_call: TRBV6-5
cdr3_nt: TGTGCCAGCAGGGGGGGTCCCTATGGCTACACCTTC
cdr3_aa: CASRGGPYGYTF